This TCR beta chain appears in the sequencing data of a study of blood T cells in healthy people across ages. General study results and limits: Long-lived donors carried more naive CD4+ cells and greater diversity than aged donors.

A second PCR, run for roughly 7 to 12 cycles, used a sample-barcoded 5' primer plus a J-beta primer mix. TCRdb reanalysed the 5' RACE reads using MiXCR and keeps one entry per CDR3 protein. The data show approximately 780,000 distinct CDR3 sequences, with roughly 25% seen just once and 2.5% to 3.5% held by the top ten. As concerns this clonotype: What it recognizes is unknown.

The CDR3 contains 14 residues. Germline-derived CDR1 and CDR2 are MNHNS and SASEGT. Trimming removed 5 bases from V and 4 bases from J; junction bases left unmatched: 4. These data are also associated with another study on T cells of mothers and their children.

The chain combines TRBV6-1 with TRBJ2-7, with 11 bases that match TRBD2. This TCR came from a boy aged 5-17 years in good health. The sequenced material came from blood. Written as DNA, the CDR3 is TGTGCCAGCAGTAATAGCGGGAGGGGATACGAGCAGTACTTC. Translating gives CASSNSGRGYEQYF.